One T cell receptor beta chain is described in this entry. Its specificity is not known. Via MiXCR, TCRdb re-called the multiplex PCR reads, giving one row per CDR3 protein. The sample contains about 89,000 distinct CDR3 sequences, around 29% of which appear only once. Germline lookup yields CDR1 SGDLS and CDR2 YYNGEE. The V end lost 0 bases, the J end lost 3 bases, and 10 bases lay between the germline ends. The CDR3 loop spans 14 amino acids. This record belongs to a study of breast tumors, draining lymph nodes, adjacent tissues. Study conclusions and caveats: Most tumor T cells seemingly derive from lymph node, then expand in tumor. Tumor repertoires ranked between lymph nodes and nontumor tissue in diversity, with V and J gene preferences.

Breast cancer patients provided tissue from their axillary draining lymph nodes. The J gene is TRBJ2-7, the V gene TRBV9; D is perhaps TRBD1 (5 bases). The sample consisted of axillary lymph node tissue. The receptor was isolated from a female donor with breast cancer. Some clones in this sample may be carry-over from other donors' samples. CDR3 sequence: CASSVGQFNYEQYF. The CDR3 nucleotides read TGTGCCAGCAGCGTAGGACAGTTCAACTACGAGCAGTACTTC.